Each of the 7 T cell receptor beta chains below was sequenced from the same sample in a study of shared clonotypes between healthy human individuals. The assay was immunoSEQ multiplex PCR, and TCRdb's table has in-frame clones only and misses some. The table lists 450,000 to 550,000 clones, more than 65% of them singletons. Sequencing was performed on PBMCs. Receptors were obtained from a woman aged 40 to 49 in good health. Some clones in this sample may be carry-over from other donors' samples.

The CDR3 DNA reads TGTGCCAGCAGCTTACAGGGGATCGGGGAGCTGTTTTTT. Protein sequence: CASSLQGIGELFF. The chain couples TRBV7-9 to TRBJ2-2, with D possibly matching TRBD1 (6 bases). Germline CDR1 and CDR2: SEHNR and FQNEAQ (reference sequence). The CDR3 is made up of 13 amino acids. Trimming removed 2 bases at V and 7 bases at J, with 8 bases between.

This rearrangement joins TRBV9 to TRBJ2-1; 7 nucleotides match TRBD2. V shed 4 bases and J 2 bases; nucleotides not matched to a gene: 6. This CDR3 has 15 residues. CDR1 is SGDLS, CDR2 YYNGEE, per germline. CDR3 sequence reads: CASSSGTITYNEQFF. The CDR3 coding sequence is TGTGCCAGCAGCAGCGGGACGATTACCTACAATGAGCAGTTCTTC.

The chain has TRBV28 and TRBJ1-1, with TRBD1 matching over 8 bases. With V trimmed by 7 bases and J by 4 bases, 11 bases remained unmatched. CDR1 MDHEN and CDR2 SYDVKM come from the germline V gene. This CDR3 contains 15 residues. The CDR3 DNA follows: TGTGCCAGCAACCTGGGGGGACAGGAGCTCACTGAAGCTTTCTTT. It specifies CASNLGGQELTEAFF.

This chain joins TRBV30 and TRBJ2-3, with a possible D match to TRBD1 (6 bases). The CDR3 is 17 amino acids. The V end lost 5 bases, the J end lost 5 bases, and 26 bases lay between the germline ends. CDR1 GTSNPN and CDR2 SVGIG come from the germline V gene (reference sequence). CDR3 in DNA: TGTGCCTGGGGGACACCCAGAGGGGGACCAGGCGGAGATACGCAGTATTTT. Translating gives CAWGTPRGGPGGDTQYF.

The table lists this clone with a few counts. The chain carries TRBV2 and TRBJ1-1; D gene ambiguous. V was cut by 4 bases and J by 7 bases, with 19 bases left in between. The CDR3 has 15 amino acids. Germline CDR1 is SNHLY and CDR2 is FYNNEI. CDR3 amino acids: CASSGFLLLGGEAFF. Written as DNA, the CDR3 is TGTGCCAGCAGTGGGTTTCTCCTCCTTGGCGGTGAAGCTTTCTTT.

This clone was seen only once. The CDR3 DNA follows: TGTGCCTGGAGCCCGGACGTCGCCGTAGGCTACACCTTC. Translated, it gives CAWSPDVAVGYTF. The chain is built from TRBV30 and TRBJ1-2; D unresolved. Germline V lookup: CDR1 GTSNPN, CDR2 SVGIG (reference sequence). Trimming removed 3 bases at V and 8 bases at J, with 16 bases between. This CDR3 comprises 13 residues.

The CDR3: CASSPTGVNNQPQHF. The CDR3 bases are TGTGCCAGCAGCCCTACAGGGGTCAACAATCAGCCCCAGCATTTT. The chain links TRBV7-2 to TRBJ1-5; TRBD1 aligns across 7 bases. CDR3 length equals 15 residues. Germline CDR1 and CDR2: SGHTA and FQGNSA. Trimming cost V 5 bases and J 3 bases; bases outside gene matches: 7.